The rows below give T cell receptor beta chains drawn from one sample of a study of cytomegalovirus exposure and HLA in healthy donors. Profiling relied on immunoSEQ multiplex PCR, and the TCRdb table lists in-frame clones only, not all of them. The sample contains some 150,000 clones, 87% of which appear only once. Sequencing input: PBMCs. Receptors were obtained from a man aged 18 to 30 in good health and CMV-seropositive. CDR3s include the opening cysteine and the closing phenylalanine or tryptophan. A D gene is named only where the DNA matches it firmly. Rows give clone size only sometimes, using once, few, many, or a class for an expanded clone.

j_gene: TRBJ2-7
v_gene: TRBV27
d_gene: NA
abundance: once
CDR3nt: TGTGCCAGCTCTCTGGGGGGTTATTCTTACGAGCAGTACTTC
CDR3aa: CASSLGGYSYEQYF

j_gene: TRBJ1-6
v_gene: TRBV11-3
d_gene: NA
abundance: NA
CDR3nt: TGTGCCAGCAGCTTGGGGGGGAATAATTCACCCCTCCACTTT
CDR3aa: CASSLGGNNSPLHF

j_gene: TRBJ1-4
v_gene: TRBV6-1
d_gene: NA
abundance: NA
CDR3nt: TGTGCCAGCAGTGAACCAGGGGTAAATGAAAAACTGTTTTTT
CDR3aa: CASSEPGVNEKLFF

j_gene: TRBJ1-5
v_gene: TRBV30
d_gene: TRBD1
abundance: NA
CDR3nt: TGTGCCTGGAGTAAACAGGGGAATCAGCCCCAGCATTTT
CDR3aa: CAWSKQGNQPQHF

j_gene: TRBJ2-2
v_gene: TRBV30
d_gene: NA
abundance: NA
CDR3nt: TGTGCCTGGAGTGGACTCTCACGGACCGGGGAGCTGTTTTTT
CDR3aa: CAWSGLSRTGELFF

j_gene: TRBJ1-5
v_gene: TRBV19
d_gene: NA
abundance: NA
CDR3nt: TGTGCCAGTAGTGATCCCGGGGTTTATCAGCCCCAGCATTTT
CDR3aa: CASSDPGVYQPQHF

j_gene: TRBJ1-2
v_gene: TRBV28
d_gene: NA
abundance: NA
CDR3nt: TGTGCCAGCTTCGACAGGTTTAACTATGGCTACACCTTC
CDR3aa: CASFDRFNYGYTF

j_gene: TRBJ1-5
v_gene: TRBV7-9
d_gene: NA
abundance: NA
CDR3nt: TGTGCCAGCAGCCTCGCAAGCCAGCCCCAGCATTTT
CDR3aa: CASSLASQPQHF

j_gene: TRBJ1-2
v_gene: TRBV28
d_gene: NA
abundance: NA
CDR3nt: TGTGCCAGCAGTTTCTCATCGGAGTCCTATGGCTACACCTTC
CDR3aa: CASSFSSESYGYTF

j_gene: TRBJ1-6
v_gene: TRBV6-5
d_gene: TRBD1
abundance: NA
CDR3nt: TGTGCCAGCAGGCCGGGACAGGGAGTCTCACCCCTCCACTTT
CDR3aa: CASRPGQGVSPLHF

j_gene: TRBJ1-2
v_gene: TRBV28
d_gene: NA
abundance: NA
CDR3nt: TGTGCCAGCAGTTTTTGGGGAGACTACACCTTC
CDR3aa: CASSFWGDYTF

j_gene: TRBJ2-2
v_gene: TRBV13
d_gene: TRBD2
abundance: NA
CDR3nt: TGTGCCAGCAGCCAGTCTAGCGGCCGGGGCACCGGGGAGCTGTTTTTT
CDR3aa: CASSQSSGRGTGELFF

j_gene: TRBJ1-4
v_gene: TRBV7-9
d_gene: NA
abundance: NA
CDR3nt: TGTGCCAGCAGCTTATTGGAGGGGACTAATGAAAAACTGTTTTTT
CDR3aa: CASSLLEGTNEKLFF

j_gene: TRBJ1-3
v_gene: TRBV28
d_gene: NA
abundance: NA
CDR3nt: TGTGCCAGCAGTTTACAGGGTGGAAACACCATATATTTT
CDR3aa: CASSLQGGNTIYF

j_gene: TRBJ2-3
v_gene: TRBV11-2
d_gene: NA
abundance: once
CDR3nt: TGTGCCAGCAGCTATCTGTCTAGCACAGATACGCAGTATTTT
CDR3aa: CASSYLSSTDTQYF

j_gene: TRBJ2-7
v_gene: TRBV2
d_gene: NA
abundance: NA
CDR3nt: TGTGCCAGCAGTGGGGGCAGGGAAGGGGGTTACGAGCAGTACTTC
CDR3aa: CASSGGREGGYEQYF

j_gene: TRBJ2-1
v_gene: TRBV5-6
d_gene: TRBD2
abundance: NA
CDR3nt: TGTGCCAGCAGCCATGACTTAGCGGGAGGGGTTAAAAATGAGCAGTTCTTC
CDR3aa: CASSHDLAGGVKNEQFF

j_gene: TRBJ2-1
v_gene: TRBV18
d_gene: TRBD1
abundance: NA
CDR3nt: TGTGCCAGCTCCCCCCTCGACAGGGTTTCCTACAATGAGCAGTTCTTC
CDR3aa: CASSPLDRVSYNEQFF

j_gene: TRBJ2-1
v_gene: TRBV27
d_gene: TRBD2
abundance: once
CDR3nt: TGTGCCAGCAGTAGGCGGGTCTACTCGGGGGGGTCCTACAATGAGCAGTTCTTC
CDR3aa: CASSRRVYSGGSYNEQFF

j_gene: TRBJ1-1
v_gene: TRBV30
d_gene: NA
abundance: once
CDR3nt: TGTGCCTGGAATCTACAGGGTGCCACTGAAGCTTTCTTT
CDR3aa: CAWNLQGATEAFF

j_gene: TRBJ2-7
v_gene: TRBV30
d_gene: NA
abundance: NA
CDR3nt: TGTGCCTGGAAACGCGACTCCTACGAGCAGTACTTC
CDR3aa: CAWKRDSYEQYF

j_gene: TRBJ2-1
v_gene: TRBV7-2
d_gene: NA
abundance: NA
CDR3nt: TGTGCCAGCAGCCCGAGAGTTGGCTACAATGAGCAGTTCTTC
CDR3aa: CASSPRVGYNEQFF

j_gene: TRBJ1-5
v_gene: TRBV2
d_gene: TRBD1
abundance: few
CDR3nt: TGTGCCCTAGGGGGCAGCTCAACCGATCAGCCCCAGCATTTT
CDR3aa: CALGGSSTDQPQHF

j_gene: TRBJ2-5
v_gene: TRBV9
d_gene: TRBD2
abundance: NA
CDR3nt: TGTGCCAGCAGCGTAGAAGGGTGGACTAGGGGAGAGACCCAGTACTTC
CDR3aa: CASSVEGWTRGETQYF

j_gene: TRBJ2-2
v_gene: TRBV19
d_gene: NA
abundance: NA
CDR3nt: TGTGCCAGTAGCTTGGGGAGTTGGGACACCGGGGAGCTGTTTTTT
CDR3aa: CASSLGSWDTGELFF

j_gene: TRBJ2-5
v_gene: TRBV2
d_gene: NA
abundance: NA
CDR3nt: TGTGCCAGCAGTGTAGAGGGGGGGGCCCGAGAGACCCAGTACTTC
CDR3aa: CASSVEGGARETQYF

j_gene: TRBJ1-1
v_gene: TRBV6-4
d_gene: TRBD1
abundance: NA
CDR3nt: TGTGCCAGCTCCCCGGGGACAGGGGGCTCTGAAGCTTTCTTT
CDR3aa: CASSPGTGGSEAFF

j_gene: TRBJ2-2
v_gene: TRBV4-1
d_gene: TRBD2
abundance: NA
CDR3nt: TGCGCCAGCAGCCAAGGGCTAGCGGGATTGGGGACCGGGGAGCTGTTTTTT
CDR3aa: CASSQGLAGLGTGELFF

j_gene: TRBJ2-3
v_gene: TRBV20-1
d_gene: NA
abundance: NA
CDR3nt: TGCAGTGCTCCCAGTCTGGGGGGGCAGTATTTT
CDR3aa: CSAPSLGGQYF

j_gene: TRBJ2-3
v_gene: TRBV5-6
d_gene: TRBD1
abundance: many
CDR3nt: TGTGCCAGCAGCTTTCAGGGGACAGGGGGCCTAGCAGATACGCAGTATTTT
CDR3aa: CASSFQGTGGLADTQYF